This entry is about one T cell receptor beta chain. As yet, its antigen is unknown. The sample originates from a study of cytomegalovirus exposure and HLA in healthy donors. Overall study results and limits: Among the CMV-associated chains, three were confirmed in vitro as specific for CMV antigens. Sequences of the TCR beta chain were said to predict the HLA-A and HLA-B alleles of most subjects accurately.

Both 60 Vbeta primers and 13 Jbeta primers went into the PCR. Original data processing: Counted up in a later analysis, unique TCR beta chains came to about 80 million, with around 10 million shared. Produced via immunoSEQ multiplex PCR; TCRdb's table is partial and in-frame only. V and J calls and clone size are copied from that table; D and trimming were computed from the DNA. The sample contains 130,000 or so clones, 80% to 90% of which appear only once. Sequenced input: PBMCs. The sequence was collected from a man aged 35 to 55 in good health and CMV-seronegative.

The CDR3 coding sequence is TGTGCCAGCAGTTTATTAGGGTGGGACAGCTACAATGAGCAGTTCTTC. Translation: CASSLLGWDSYNEQFF. This chain joins TRBV27 and TRBJ2-1; 7 bases are shared with TRBD1. With V trimmed by 1 base and J by 3 bases, 6 bases remained unmatched. This CDR3 region has 16 residues. The germline V gene encodes CDR1 MNHEY and CDR2 SMNVEV (reference sequence).